The T cell receptor (beta chain) under discussion was sequenced for a study of T cells in Graves' hyperthyroidism and ophthalmopathy. This clonotype was counted only a few times. Antigen: not known. Study results and limitations: Through a model of 13 V-J features, ophthalmopathy was separated from stable hyperthyroidism.

The study left out patients who had uncontrolled infection, other autoimmune disease, pregnancy or lactation. Used for diagnoses were clinical symptoms, serum thyroxine and TRAb, thyroid ultrasound and orbital computed tomography. The source of the PBMCs was approximately 9.5 ml of fresh peripheral blood. TCR beta CDR3 region amplification was performed from RNA transcripts. Primed by the HTBI set, a first-round RT-PCR was run on the TCR CDR3. TCRdb used MiXCR to reprocess the multiplex PCR reads, holding one entry per CDR3 protein. This sample has under 350,000 distinct CDR3 sequences; around a sixth occur once, and the top ten carry under 55%. The V end lost 3 bases, the J end lost 5 bases, and 7 bases lay between the germline ends. The CDR3 extends over 12 amino acids. Germline CDR1 is SGHAT and CDR2 is FQNNGV.

The rearrangement links TRBV11-2 to TRBJ2-5; D uncertain. This sequence originates from a woman between 45 and 60 years old with Graves' hyperthyroidism. Sample: blood. As DNA, the CDR3 is TGTGCCAGCAGCTTTAGGACGGAGACCCAGTACTTC. Residues: CASSFRTETQYF.